The sequence of this T cell receptor (beta chain) was determined in a study of identical twins. The V gene lost 6 bases and the J gene lost 0 bases, with 10 bases spanning the gap. The CDR3 has 13 residues. Germline V gene lookup returns CDR1 DFQATT and CDR2 SNEGSKA (reference sequence). Each CDR3 protein is one row after TCRdb ran MiXCR on the 5' RACE reads. Among around 480,000 distinct CDR3 sequences listed, approximately 15% were seen once. These data also featured in a second study, about yellow fever vaccine responses in identical twins.

Sequencing used CD4+ T cells sorted from blood. The J gene is TRBJ2-3, the V gene TRBV20-1, with D unresolved. This sequence was found in a woman aged 18-29 years in good health. CDR3 bases: TGCAGTGCCCGGATGACTAGCACAGATACGCAGTATTTT. Translated, it gives CSARMTSTDTQYF.